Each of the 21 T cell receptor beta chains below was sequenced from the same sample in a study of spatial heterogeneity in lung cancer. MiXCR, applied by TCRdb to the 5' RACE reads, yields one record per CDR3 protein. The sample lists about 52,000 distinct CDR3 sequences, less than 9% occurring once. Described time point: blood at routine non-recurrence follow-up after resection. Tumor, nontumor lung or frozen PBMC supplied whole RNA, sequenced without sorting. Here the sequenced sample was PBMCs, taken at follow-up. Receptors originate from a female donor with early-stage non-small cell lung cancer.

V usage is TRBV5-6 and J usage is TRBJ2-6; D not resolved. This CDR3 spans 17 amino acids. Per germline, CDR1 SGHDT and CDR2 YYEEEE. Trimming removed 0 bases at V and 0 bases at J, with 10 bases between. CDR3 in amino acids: CASSLVQASSGANVLTF. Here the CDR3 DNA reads TGTGCCAGCAGCTTGGTCCAGGCTAGCTCTGGGGCCAACGTCCTGACTTTC.

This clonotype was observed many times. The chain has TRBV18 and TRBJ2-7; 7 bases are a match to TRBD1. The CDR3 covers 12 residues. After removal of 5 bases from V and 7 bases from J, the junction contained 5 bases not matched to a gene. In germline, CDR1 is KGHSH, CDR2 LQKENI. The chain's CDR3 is CASSIAGGEQYF. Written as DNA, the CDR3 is TGTGCCAGCTCAATCGCAGGGGGAGAGCAGTACTTC.

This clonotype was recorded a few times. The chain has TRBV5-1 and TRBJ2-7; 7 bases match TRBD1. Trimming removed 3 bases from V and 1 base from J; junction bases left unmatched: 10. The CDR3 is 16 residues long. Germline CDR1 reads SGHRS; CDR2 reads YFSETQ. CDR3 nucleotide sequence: TGCGCCAGCAGCTCGTACTCGACAGGGAAATCCTACGAGCAGTACTTC. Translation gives CASSSYSTGKSYEQYF.

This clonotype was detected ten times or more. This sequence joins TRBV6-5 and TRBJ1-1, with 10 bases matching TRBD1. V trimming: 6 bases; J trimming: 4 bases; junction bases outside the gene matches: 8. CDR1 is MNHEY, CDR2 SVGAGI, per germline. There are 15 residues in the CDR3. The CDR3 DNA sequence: TGTGCCAGCAGATTGACAGGGGGCAGGGGCACTGAAGCTTTCTTT. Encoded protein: CASRLTGGRGTEAFF.

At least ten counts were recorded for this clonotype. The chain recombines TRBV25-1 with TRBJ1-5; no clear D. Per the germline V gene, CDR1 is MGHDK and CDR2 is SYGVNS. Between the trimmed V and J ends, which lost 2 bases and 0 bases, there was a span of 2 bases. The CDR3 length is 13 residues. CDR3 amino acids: CASSEVSNQPQHF. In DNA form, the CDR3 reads TGTGCCAGCAGTGAAGTTAGCAATCAGCCCCAGCATTTT.

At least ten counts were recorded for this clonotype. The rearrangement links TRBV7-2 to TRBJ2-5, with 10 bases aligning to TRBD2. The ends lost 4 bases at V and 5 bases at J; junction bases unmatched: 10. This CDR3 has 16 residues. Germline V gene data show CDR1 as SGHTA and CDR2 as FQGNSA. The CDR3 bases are TGTGCCAGCAGCTCCCGCGGGCTAGCGGGGGTTGAGACCCAGTACTTC. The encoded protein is CASSSRGLAGVETQYF.

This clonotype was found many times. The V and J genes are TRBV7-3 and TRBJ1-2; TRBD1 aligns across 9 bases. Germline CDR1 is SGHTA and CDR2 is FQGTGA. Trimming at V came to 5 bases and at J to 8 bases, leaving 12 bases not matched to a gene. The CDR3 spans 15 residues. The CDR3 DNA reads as TGTGCCAGCAGCCCAACGATACAGGGGGCTGAAGGCTACACCTTC. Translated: CASSPTIQGAEGYTF.

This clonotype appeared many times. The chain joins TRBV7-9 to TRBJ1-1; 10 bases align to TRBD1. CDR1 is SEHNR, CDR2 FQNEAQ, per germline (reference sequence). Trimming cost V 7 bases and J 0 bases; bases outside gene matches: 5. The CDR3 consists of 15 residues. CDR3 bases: TGTGCCAGCATAAAGGGGACAGGGGTGAACACTGAAGCTTTCTTT. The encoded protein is CASIKGTGVNTEAFF.

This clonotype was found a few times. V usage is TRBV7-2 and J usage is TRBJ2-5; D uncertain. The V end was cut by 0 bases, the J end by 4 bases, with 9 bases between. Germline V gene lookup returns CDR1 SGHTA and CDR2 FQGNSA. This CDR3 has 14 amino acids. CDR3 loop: CASSLASRRETQYF. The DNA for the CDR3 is TGTGCCAGCAGCTTAGCGAGCCGTAGAGAGACCCAGTACTTC.

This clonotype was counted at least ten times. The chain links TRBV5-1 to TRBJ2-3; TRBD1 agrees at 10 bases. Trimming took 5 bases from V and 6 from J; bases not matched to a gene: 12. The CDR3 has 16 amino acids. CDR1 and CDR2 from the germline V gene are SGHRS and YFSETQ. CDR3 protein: CASSFDPGQGSDTQYF. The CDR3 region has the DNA TGCGCCAGCAGTTTCGATCCGGGACAGGGGAGCGATACGCAGTATTTT.

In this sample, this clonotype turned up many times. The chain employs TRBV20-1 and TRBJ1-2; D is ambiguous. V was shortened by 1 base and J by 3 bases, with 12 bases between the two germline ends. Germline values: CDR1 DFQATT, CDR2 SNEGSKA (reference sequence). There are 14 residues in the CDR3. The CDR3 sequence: CSARAQEGYYGYTF. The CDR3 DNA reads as TGCAGTGCTAGAGCCCAGGAGGGATACTATGGCTACACCTTC.

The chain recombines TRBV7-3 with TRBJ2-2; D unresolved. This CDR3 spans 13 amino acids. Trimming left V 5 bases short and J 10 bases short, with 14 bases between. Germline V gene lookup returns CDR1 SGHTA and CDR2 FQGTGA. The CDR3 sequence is CASSLYTGSELFF. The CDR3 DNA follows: TGTGCCAGCAGCCTTTATACTGGATCGGAGCTGTTTTTT.

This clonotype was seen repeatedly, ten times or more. The CDR3 loop is CATSRVHGGGAEAFF. As DNA, the CDR3 is TGTGCCACCAGCAGAGTTCATGGGGGCGGCGCTGAAGCTTTCTTT. V gene TRBV15 combines with J gene TRBJ1-1; perhaps TRBD1 as D (6 bases). This CDR3 spans 15 amino acids. The V end lost 1 base, the J end lost 6 bases, and 15 bases lay between the germline ends. Germline V gene data show CDR1 as LNHNV and CDR2 as YYDKDF (reference sequence).

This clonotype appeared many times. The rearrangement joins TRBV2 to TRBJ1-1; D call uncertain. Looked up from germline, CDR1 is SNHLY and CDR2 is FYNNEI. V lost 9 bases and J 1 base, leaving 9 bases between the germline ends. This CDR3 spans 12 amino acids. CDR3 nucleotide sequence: TGTGCCAGTCTTTTTGGGAACACTGAAGCTTTCTTT. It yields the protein CASLFGNTEAFF.

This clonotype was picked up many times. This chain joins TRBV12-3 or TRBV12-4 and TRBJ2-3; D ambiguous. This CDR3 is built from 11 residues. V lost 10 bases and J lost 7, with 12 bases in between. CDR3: CATQFGYTQYF. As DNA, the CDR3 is TGTGCCACCCAGTTTGGGTATACGCAGTATTTT.

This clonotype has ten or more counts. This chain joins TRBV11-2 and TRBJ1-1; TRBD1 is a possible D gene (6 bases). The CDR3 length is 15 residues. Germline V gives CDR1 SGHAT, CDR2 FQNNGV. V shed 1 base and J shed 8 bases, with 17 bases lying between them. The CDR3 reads CASSLVAGERREAFF. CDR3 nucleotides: TGTGCCAGCAGCTTAGTAGCAGGGGAACGCCGAGAAGCTTTCTTT.

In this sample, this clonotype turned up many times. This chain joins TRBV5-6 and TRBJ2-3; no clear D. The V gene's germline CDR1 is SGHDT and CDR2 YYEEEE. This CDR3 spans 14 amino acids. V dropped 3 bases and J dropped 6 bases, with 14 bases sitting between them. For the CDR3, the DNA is TGTGCCAGCAGCTCCTCCCCCTTAGAGGATACGCAGTATTTT. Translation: CASSSSPLEDTQYF.

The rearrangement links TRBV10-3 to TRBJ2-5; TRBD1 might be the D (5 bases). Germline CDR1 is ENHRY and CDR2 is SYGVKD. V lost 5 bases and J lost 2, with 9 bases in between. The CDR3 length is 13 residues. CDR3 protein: CAISPRDQETQYF. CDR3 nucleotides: TGTGCCATCAGTCCCAGGGATCAAGAGACCCAGTACTTC.

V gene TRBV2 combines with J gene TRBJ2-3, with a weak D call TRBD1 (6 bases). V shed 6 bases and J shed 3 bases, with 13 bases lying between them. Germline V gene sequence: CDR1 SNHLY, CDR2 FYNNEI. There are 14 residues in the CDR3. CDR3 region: CASSGTIRTDTQYF. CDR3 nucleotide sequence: TGTGCCAGCAGCGGGACAATCCGGACAGATACGCAGTATTTT.

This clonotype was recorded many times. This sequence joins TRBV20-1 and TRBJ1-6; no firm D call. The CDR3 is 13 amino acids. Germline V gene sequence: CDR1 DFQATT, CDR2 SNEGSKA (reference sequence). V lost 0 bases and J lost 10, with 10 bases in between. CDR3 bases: TGCAGTGCTAGAGAGAGGGTACAATCACCCCTCCACTTT. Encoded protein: CSARERVQSPLHF.

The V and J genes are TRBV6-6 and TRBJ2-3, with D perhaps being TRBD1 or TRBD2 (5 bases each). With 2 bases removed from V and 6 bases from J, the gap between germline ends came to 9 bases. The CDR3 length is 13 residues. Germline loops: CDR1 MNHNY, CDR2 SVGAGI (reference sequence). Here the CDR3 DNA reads TGTGCCAGCAGTTACGGGACGTCTGATACGCAGTATTTT. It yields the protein CASSYGTSDTQYF.